This T cell receptor (beta chain) was profiled in a study of blood T cells in healthy people across ages (dated by TCRdb to between 2015 and 2017). Turning to the overall study: In model experiments, roughly one uniquely barcoded TCR beta cDNA molecule per two T cells was captured by template switching. To track age-related changes in TCR beta repertoire diversity, the study relied on deep sequencing normalized with unique cDNA molecular identifiers. Donors were grouped into four age groups: young (average roughly 15 years), middle-aged (approximately 41), aged (approximately 67) and long-lived (about 82). To avoid experimental bias, donors of different ages were spread randomly across the sequencing lanes. The study analyzed two additional independent replicas of 1 million unique cDNA reads from the same blood draw for two donors, one aged 18 to 29 and one aged 80 or older.

The sample holds a few counts of this clonotype. Its antigen target is currently unknown. Base-call qualities are not available, and no considerably larger clone is one nucleotide away. Libraries were built with 5' RACE. Sequenced on an Illumina HiSeq 2500. A second roughly 6 to 11 cycle PCR used a sample-barcoded 5' primer and a J-beta primer mix. A template-switch 5' adaptor carrying 12 random nucleotides introduced a unique molecular identifier onto each TCR beta cDNA molecule. Each sample yielded at least 2.5 million CDR3-containing paired-end reads. First-strand cDNA synthesis was performed from all RNA using the Mint cDNA synthesis kit, with priming by a TRBC-specific oligonucleotide. After uracil-DNA glycosylase treatment, a first 18-cycle PCR used universal primers M1SS and BC2_uni_R on all cDNA. Per the original workflow: Normalization of each sample was performed by random selection of 1 million high-quality reads, each carrying a distinct molecular identifier. Reads sharing molecular identifiers were discarded rather than binned into consensus sequences. MiTCR, set to a Q25 quality threshold and the strictest error-elimination algorithm, was used for CDR3 identification, clonotype clustering and error correction. A nonparametric unseen species model with Euler transformation was used to estimate lower-bound total TCR beta diversity. TCRdb trimmed public reads at Q25 via fastp, called clones via MiXCR and kept in-frame beta chains. CDR3 protein duplicates are merged, each entry listing the most common genes and DNA. TCRdb assigned the V and J calls; the authors' analysis was not used. The sample yields roughly 700,000 distinct CDR3 sequences; around 49% were counted once. The ten largest clones represent roughly 31% of the sample.

Relative to germline, V is 2 bases shorter and J is 0 bases shorter, with 8 bases between their ends. The germline V gene (reference sequence) supplies CDR1 MNHEY and CDR2 SMNVEV. The CDR3 goes from the cysteine to the phenylalanine over 14 residues. Left in the record is the CDR3 DNA by itself, 42 bases read in frame from the first base. Systemically healthy Caucasian individuals from Russia, approximately 39 in total and aged roughly 6 to 100 years, were included as donors. Each donor gave about 11 milliliters of peripheral blood, drawn into EDTA-treated Vacutainer tubes. Ficoll-Paque density-gradient centrifugation was used to isolate PBMCs, with at least 6 million per sample. Total RNA was extracted from PBMCs with Trizol reagent, with at least 6 micrograms obtained per sample. The percentages of naive CD45RAhigh/CD27high T cells were determined by flow cytometry on a PBMC aliquot from every donor.

The research as a whole found: Because the CMV infection status of the donors was unknown, age-related changes in expanded clonotypes may potentially have been confounded. Compared with the aged group, the long-lived group had more naive CD4+ T cells, fewer expanded clones and increased TCR diversity, a pattern suggesting age selection. Total diversity estimates from one million sequenced T cells were considered lower bounds and underestimates. Bulk unsorted PBMC profiling prevented conclusive comparison of naive and antigen-experienced compartments. Observed TCR beta diversity per million T cells fell roughly linearly with age, and a significant reduction was already apparent by age about 36. The percentage of naive T cells measured by flow cytometry correlated strongly with observed TCR beta diversity.

Sequencing was carried out using blood. The sequence links TRBV27 to TRBJ2-7; there is no confident call for the D gene. This sequence originates from a woman in her fifties or sixties in good health. The DNA is TGTGCCAGCAGTTTAGCGGCCTTCTCCTACGAGCAGTACTTC. This yields the protein CASSLAAFSYEQYF.